The sequence of this TCR beta chain was determined in a study of cytomegalovirus exposure and HLA in healthy donors. Notes on the study in general: According to an earlier analysis, most TCR beta V segments yielded productive rearrangements about 87% or about 30% of the time. Accurate HLA-A and HLA-B prediction from TCR beta sequences was reported for most subjects. Confirmation in vitro established that three CMV-associated chains were specific for CMV antigens.

Trimming pared 1 base from V and 1 base from J, leaving 7 bases between. The V gene's germline CDR1 is SGHNT and CDR2 YENEEA. This CDR3 contains 14 residues. Primers for the PCR totalled 60 Vbeta and 13 Jbeta. Method: immunoSEQ multiplex PCR; TCRdb's copy keeps in-frame clones and lacks some. This sample has around 140,000 clones, with about 77% found just once. As for this clone: The antigen is undetermined.

V usage is TRBV11-3 and J usage is TRBJ1-1; weak D call: TRBD1 (5 bases). Sequencing was performed on PBMCs. The source of this sequence is a female donor in good health and CMV-seronegative. CDR3 sequence: CASSLAGPNTEAFF. CDR3 nucleotide sequence: TGTGCCAGCAGCTTAGCAGGGCCGAACACTGAAGCTTTCTTT. The full variable domain, with the rest looked up from reference TRBV11-3 and TRBJ1-1, is EAGVVQSPRYKIIEKKQPVAFWCNPISGHNTLYWYLQNLGQGPELLIRYENEEAVDDSQLPKDRFSAERLKGVDSTLKIQPAELGDSAVYLCASSLAGPNTEAFFGQGTRLTVV.